This is a list of T cell receptor beta chains from one sample in a study of control samples from healthy donors and cancer patients. Clones were sequenced by immunoSEQ multiplex PCR, and TCRdb holds only the in-frame ones, with some missing. The sample holds about 130,000 clones, around nine tenths seen once. Sequenced sample: blood. The receptors originated from a man younger than 35 in good health. Each CDR3 is given with its conserved first and last residue. A D gene is named only where the DNA matches it firmly. Some rows mark clone size as missing; the rest say once, few, many or name a class of expanded clone.

j_call: TRBJ2-7; clone_size: NA; v_call: TRBV11-2; d_call: NA; cdr3_aa: CASSPLRGSYEQYF; cdr3_nt: TGTGCCAGCAGCCCCTTGAGGGGCTCCTACGAGCAGTACTTC
j_call: TRBJ2-5; clone_size: NA; v_call: TRBV12-3/TRBV12-4; d_call: NA; cdr3_aa: CASDRSGGETQYF; cdr3_nt: TGTGCCAGCGATAGGAGCGGCGGAGAGACCCAGTACTTC
j_call: TRBJ2-3; clone_size: NA; v_call: TRBV5-1; d_call: NA; cdr3_aa: CASSLEVLGDTQYF; cdr3_nt: TGCGCCAGCAGCTTGGAGGTTCTAGGTGATACGCAGTATTTT
j_call: TRBJ1-5; clone_size: NA; v_call: TRBV6-1; d_call: NA; cdr3_aa: CASSESLGINQPQHF; cdr3_nt: TGTGCCAGCAGTGAATCCTTGGGAATCAATCAGCCCCAGCATTTT
j_call: TRBJ2-1; clone_size: once; v_call: TRBV7-2; d_call: TRBD1; cdr3_aa: CASSPGQNNEQFF; cdr3_nt: TGTGCCAGCAGCCCGGGACAGAACAATGAGCAGTTCTTC
j_call: TRBJ1-6; clone_size: NA; v_call: TRBV6-5; d_call: NA; cdr3_aa: CASSYRGSNSPLHF; cdr3_nt: TGTGCCAGCAGTTACAGGGGTTCTAATTCACCCCTCCACTTT
j_call: TRBJ2-1; clone_size: NA; v_call: TRBV10-1; d_call: NA; cdr3_aa: CASPPTDVKDEQFF; cdr3_nt: TGCGCCAGCCCCCCCACGGACGTAAAGGATGAGCAGTTCTTC
j_call: TRBJ1-1; clone_size: NA; v_call: TRBV2; d_call: TRBD1; cdr3_aa: CASTEDRGRRGYSRTEAFF; cdr3_nt: TGTGCCAGCACCGAAGACAGGGGCCGTCGGGGTTATTCTCGCACTGAAGCTTTCTTT
j_call: TRBJ2-7; clone_size: NA; v_call: TRBV6-5; d_call: NA; cdr3_aa: CASSYSGRNEQYF; cdr3_nt: TGTGCCAGCAGTTACTCTGGCCGAAACGAGCAGTACTTC
j_call: TRBJ1-1; clone_size: NA; v_call: TRBV6-5; d_call: NA; cdr3_aa: CASGKGDTFATEAFF; cdr3_nt: TGTGCCAGCGGGAAGGGGGACACGTTTGCCACTGAAGCTTTCTTT
j_call: TRBJ1-5; clone_size: NA; v_call: TRBV10-3; d_call: NA; cdr3_aa: CAISEGGAGDQPQHF; cdr3_nt: TGTGCCATCAGTGAAGGAGGGGCGGGAGATCAGCCCCAGCATTTT
j_call: TRBJ1-5; clone_size: NA; v_call: TRBV28; d_call: NA; cdr3_aa: CAISGERGNQPQHF; cdr3_nt: TGTGCCATTTCAGGGGAGAGGGGCAATCAGCCCCAGCATTTT
j_call: TRBJ2-2; clone_size: NA; v_call: TRBV28; d_call: TRBD2; cdr3_aa: CASRSQGLTGELFF; cdr3_nt: TGTGCCAGCAGGTCTCAGGGACTAACCGGGGAGCTGTTTTTT
j_call: TRBJ2-1; clone_size: NA; v_call: TRBV4-1; d_call: TRBD1; cdr3_aa: CASSQTGNEQFF; cdr3_nt: TGCGCCAGCAGCCAGACAGGGAATGAGCAGTTCTTC
j_call: TRBJ1-5; clone_size: NA; v_call: TRBV6-5; d_call: NA; cdr3_aa: CASSIQGKQPQHF; cdr3_nt: TGTGCCAGCAGTATACAGGGTAAACAGCCCCAGCATTTT
j_call: TRBJ2-1; clone_size: NA; v_call: TRBV2; d_call: TRBD2; cdr3_aa: CASSDAGVTGDEQFF; cdr3_nt: TGTGCCAGCAGTGATGCGGGGGTTACGGGCGATGAGCAGTTCTTC
j_call: TRBJ2-2; clone_size: few; v_call: TRBV12-3/TRBV12-4; d_call: NA; cdr3_aa: CASRTPNTGELFF; cdr3_nt: TGTGCCAGCAGGACACCGAACACCGGGGAGCTGTTTTTT
j_call: TRBJ1-5; clone_size: NA; v_call: TRBV27; d_call: NA; cdr3_aa: CASSLSAGNNQPQHF; cdr3_nt: TGTGCCAGCAGTTTATCAGCGGGGAACAATCAGCCCCAGCATTTT
j_call: TRBJ2-7; clone_size: NA; v_call: TRBV6-5; d_call: NA; cdr3_aa: CASKAGSPGFEQYF; cdr3_nt: TGTGCCAGCAAAGCCGGGTCCCCCGGTTTCGAGCAGTACTTC
j_call: TRBJ2-7; clone_size: NA; v_call: TRBV9; d_call: NA; cdr3_aa: CASSGLETYEQYF; cdr3_nt: TGTGCCAGCAGCGGATTAGAGACCTACGAGCAGTACTTC
j_call: TRBJ2-1; clone_size: NA; v_call: TRBV9; d_call: NA; cdr3_aa: CASSVDVQYNEQFF; cdr3_nt: TGTGCCAGCAGCGTAGATGTTCAGTACAATGAGCAGTTCTTC
j_call: TRBJ2-5; clone_size: NA; v_call: TRBV6-1; d_call: NA; cdr3_aa: CASSEMWREQETQYF; cdr3_nt: TGTGCCAGCAGTGAAATGTGGAGGGAACAAGAGACCCAGTACTTC
j_call: TRBJ1-6; clone_size: NA; v_call: TRBV25-1; d_call: NA; cdr3_aa: CASSEYGSPNSPLHF; cdr3_nt: TGTGCCAGCAGTGAATACGGCAGCCCAAATTCACCCCTCCACTTT
j_call: TRBJ2-3; clone_size: NA; v_call: TRBV15; d_call: TRBD2; cdr3_aa: CATSRISGGGTDTQYF; cdr3_nt: TGTGCCACCAGCAGGATTAGCGGGGGGGGTACAGATACGCAGTATTTT
j_call: TRBJ2-1; clone_size: NA; v_call: TRBV2; d_call: NA; cdr3_aa: CASSDGRDEQFF; cdr3_nt: TGTGCCAGCAGTGACGGGCGGGATGAGCAGTTCTTC
j_call: TRBJ1-1; clone_size: NA; v_call: TRBV2; d_call: NA; cdr3_aa: CASSVGRAAPTKHTEAFF; cdr3_nt: TGTGCCAGCAGTGTCGGCAGGGCGGCCCCCACGAAACACACTGAAGCTTTCTTT
j_call: TRBJ1-2; clone_size: NA; v_call: TRBV3-1/TRBV3-2; d_call: NA; cdr3_aa: CASSQGADGYTF; cdr3_nt: TGTGCCAGCAGCCAAGGAGCAGATGGCTACACCTTC
j_call: TRBJ2-1; clone_size: NA; v_call: TRBV6-5; d_call: TRBD2; cdr3_aa: CASSYSSTSGNNEQFF; cdr3_nt: TGTGCCAGCAGTTACTCCTCAACAAGCGGGAACAATGAGCAGTTCTTC
j_call: TRBJ2-5; clone_size: NA; v_call: TRBV3-1/TRBV3-2; d_call: NA; cdr3_aa: CASSPQVGGETQYF; cdr3_nt: TGTGCCAGCAGCCCCCAAGTGGGAGGAGAGACCCAGTACTTC
j_call: TRBJ1-4; clone_size: NA; v_call: TRBV7-9; d_call: NA; cdr3_aa: CASSPDRDPGLFF; cdr3_nt: TGTGCCAGCAGCCCAGACCGGGACCCCGGACTGTTTTTT
j_call: TRBJ1-4; clone_size: once; v_call: TRBV9; d_call: TRBD1; cdr3_aa: CASSDFGQGRTNEKLFF; cdr3_nt: TGTGCCAGCAGCGATTTCGGACAGGGAAGAACTAATGAAAAACTGTTTTTT
j_call: TRBJ1-5; clone_size: NA; v_call: TRBV27; d_call: NA; cdr3_aa: CASSPRVGSNQPQHF; cdr3_nt: TGTGCCAGCAGCCCTAGGGTGGGTAGCAATCAGCCCCAGCATTTT
j_call: TRBJ2-7; clone_size: once; v_call: TRBV7-2; d_call: NA; cdr3_aa: CASSFSGASYEQYF; cdr3_nt: TGTGCCAGCAGCTTTTCGGGGGCCTCCTACGAGCAGTACTTC
j_call: TRBJ2-1; clone_size: NA; v_call: TRBV18; d_call: TRBD2; cdr3_aa: CASSQRLAGLGNEQFF; cdr3_nt: TGTGCCAGCTCTCAACGACTAGCGGGATTGGGCAATGAGCAGTTCTTC
j_call: TRBJ2-5; clone_size: NA; v_call: TRBV4-1; d_call: NA; cdr3_aa: CASSHGTGRQKETQYF; cdr3_nt: TGCGCCAGCAGCCACGGAACCGGGAGACAGAAAGAGACCCAGTACTTC
j_call: TRBJ1-2; clone_size: once; v_call: TRBV6-5; d_call: TRBD1; cdr3_aa: CASRTGTEVNYGYTF; cdr3_nt: TGTGCCAGCAGGACCGGGACAGAAGTTAACTATGGCTACACCTTC
j_call: TRBJ2-3; clone_size: NA; v_call: TRBV6-4; d_call: TRBD2; cdr3_aa: CASSDRTSGTDTQYF; cdr3_nt: TGTGCCAGCAGTGACCGGACTAGCGGCACAGATACGCAGTATTTT
j_call: TRBJ1-2; clone_size: NA; v_call: TRBV9; d_call: NA; cdr3_aa: CASSVDGVFYGYTF; cdr3_nt: TGTGCCAGCAGCGTAGATGGAGTCTTCTATGGCTACACCTTC
j_call: TRBJ2-2; clone_size: NA; v_call: TRBV4-1; d_call: NA; cdr3_aa: CASSQEGDQAPGELFF; cdr3_nt: TGCGCCAGCAGCCAAGAAGGGGACCAGGCACCCGGGGAGCTGTTTTTT
j_call: TRBJ2-3; clone_size: NA; v_call: TRBV7-9; d_call: TRBD2; cdr3_aa: CASSLGSGRDRGTDTQYF; cdr3_nt: TGTGCCAGCAGCTTAGGTAGCGGGAGGGACAGAGGCACAGATACGCAGTATTTT
j_call: TRBJ1-1; clone_size: NA; v_call: TRBV30; d_call: TRBD1; cdr3_aa: CASDRGNTEAFF; cdr3_nt: TGTGCCTCGGACAGGGGCAACACTGAAGCTTTCTTT
j_call: TRBJ2-3; clone_size: once; v_call: TRBV7-3; d_call: NA; cdr3_aa: CASSLGHSTDTQYF; cdr3_nt: TGTGCCAGCAGCTTAGGGCATAGCACAGATACGCAGTATTTT
j_call: TRBJ2-1; clone_size: NA; v_call: TRBV5-1; d_call: TRBD2; cdr3_aa: CASSLVGSGGNEQFF; cdr3_nt: TGCGCCAGCAGCTTGGTGGGTAGCGGGGGCAATGAGCAGTTCTTC
j_call: TRBJ1-4; clone_size: NA; v_call: TRBV18; d_call: NA; cdr3_aa: CASSPGDTTNEKLFF; cdr3_nt: TGTGCCAGCTCACCGGGCGACACAACTAATGAAAAACTGTTTTTT